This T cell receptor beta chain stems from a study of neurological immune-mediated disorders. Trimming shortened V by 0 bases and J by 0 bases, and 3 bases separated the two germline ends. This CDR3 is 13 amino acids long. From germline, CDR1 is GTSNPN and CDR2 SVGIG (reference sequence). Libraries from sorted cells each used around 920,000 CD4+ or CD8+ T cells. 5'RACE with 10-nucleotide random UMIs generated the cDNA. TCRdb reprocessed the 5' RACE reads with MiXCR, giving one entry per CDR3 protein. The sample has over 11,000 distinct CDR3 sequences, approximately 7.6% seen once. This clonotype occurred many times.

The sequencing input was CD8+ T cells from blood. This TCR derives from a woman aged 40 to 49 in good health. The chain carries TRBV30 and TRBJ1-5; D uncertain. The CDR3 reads CAWSVYSNQPQHF. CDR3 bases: TGTGCCTGGAGTGTATATAGCAATCAGCCCCAGCATTTT.